One and the same sample provided the 24 T cell receptor beta chains below, sequenced in a study of blood T cells in healthy people across ages. A second roughly 6 to 12 cycle PCR used barcoded and J-beta primers. MiXCR, applied by TCRdb to the 5' RACE reads, yields one record per CDR3 protein. This table has some 760,000 distinct CDR3 sequences, roughly 25% appearing once. The sample also formed part of further work on T cells of mothers and their children.

Source material: blood. These receptors were taken from a boy younger than 18 in good health.

The chain carries TRBV7-9 and TRBJ2-3; D is ambiguous. Germline-derived CDR1 and CDR2 are SEHNR and FQNEAQ (reference sequence). This CDR3 contains 14 residues. V dropped 5 bases and J dropped 2 bases, with 11 bases sitting between them. The CDR3 here is CASSRPIPTDTQYF. The CDR3 DNA is TGTGCCAGCAGCCGCCCGATACCCACAGATACGCAGTATTTT.

This clonotype was observed a few times. V gene TRBV18 combines with J gene TRBJ2-4; 10 bases agree with TRBD1. V was clipped by 5 bases and J by 8 bases; unmatched bases: 3. Looked up from germline, CDR1 is KGHSH and CDR2 is LQKENI. The CDR3 is made up of 13 amino acids. In DNA form, the CDR3 reads TGTGCCAGCTCAGGGACAGGGGTCGACATTCAGTACTTC. This codes for CASSGTGVDIQYF.

CDR3 region: CSVVGDSKNIQYF. CDR3 bases: TGCAGCGTTGTAGGGGACAGCAAAAACATTCAGTACTTC. V gene TRBV29-1 combines with J gene TRBJ2-4; 7 bases align to TRBD1. Losses at the gene ends were 4 bases for V and 3 bases for J; bases not matched to a gene: 3. The CDR3 is made up of 13 amino acids. Looked up from germline, CDR1 is SQVTM and CDR2 is ANQGSEA.

V is TRBV5-6 and J is TRBJ2-3; 11 bases are a match to TRBD2. Germline values: CDR1 SGHDT, CDR2 YYEEEE. The CDR3 consists of 15 residues. V dropped 1 base and J dropped 4; count of bases not matched to a gene: 2. In nucleotides, the CDR3 is TGTGCCAGCAGCTTGACACTAGCGGGGGCAGATACGCAGTATTTT. It yields the protein CASSLTLAGADTQYF. The whole variable domain, remainder taken from reference TRBV5-6 and TRBJ2-3, is DAGVTQSPTHLIKTRGQQVTLRCSPKSGHDTVSWYQQALGQGPQFIFQYYEEEERQRGNFPDRFSGHQFPNYSSELNVNALLLGDSALYLCASSLTLAGADTQYFGPGTRLTVL.

This clonotype occurred a few times. The chain uses TRBV6-5 and TRBJ1-6, with D possibly matching TRBD1 (6 bases). The length of the CDR3 is 18 residues. Germline CDR1 MNHEY, CDR2 SVGAGI. Trimming shortened V by 11 bases and J by 7 bases, and 30 bases separated the two germline ends. The CDR3 bases are TGTGCCGGGAGATACAGATCCGAGGGGGAATCTAAGAATTCACCCCTCCACTTT. It codes for CAGRYRSEGESKNSPLHF.

This clonotype was seen a handful of times. This sequence joins TRBV7-2 and TRBJ2-7, with D unresolved. Looked up from germline, CDR1 is SGHTA and CDR2 is FQGNSA. CDR3 length: 14 residues. V lost 3 bases to trimming and J lost 6 bases, with 15 bases between them. The CDR3 DNA sequence: TGTGCCAGCAGCTTGGCCGGGTCCGCCTCCGAGCAGTACTTC. Its translation: CASSLAGSASEQYF.

The chain has TRBV7-2 and TRBJ2-7; 9 positions agree with TRBD1. This CDR3 contains 14 residues. Germline CDR1 SGHTA, CDR2 FQGNSA. Losses at the gene ends were 3 bases for V and 2 bases for J; bases not matched to a gene: 2. DNA for the CDR3: TGTGCCAGCAGCTTCTACAGGGGGCCCTACGAGCAGTACTTC. Protein product: CASSFYRGPYEQYF.

This clonotype was found a few times. This rearrangement joins TRBV15 to TRBJ2-5; 10 bases map to TRBD2. CDR1 is LNHNV, CDR2 YYDKDF, per germline (reference sequence). This CDR3 contains 15 residues. After removal of 4 bases from V and 3 bases from J, the junction contained 5 bases not matched to a gene. CDR3 loop: CATSMRTSGKETQYF. The CDR3, as DNA: TGTGCCACCAGCATGAGGACTAGCGGAAAAGAGACCCAGTACTTC.

This sequence joins TRBV4-2 and TRBJ2-4, with D possibly TRBD2 on 5 matching bases. Trimming took off 3 bases at V and 8 bases at J, with 17 bases between the two ends. The CDR3 spans 15 residues. Germline V gives CDR1 LGHNA, CDR2 YNFKEQ. As DNA, the CDR3 is TGTGCCAGCAGCCACGGCGGGCTTCAAGAAGACATTCAGTACTTC. Translated, it gives CASSHGGLQEDIQYF.

The V and J genes are TRBV6-5 and TRBJ2-2; TRBD1 matches 7 bases. This CDR3 is built from 14 residues. Germline CDR1 MNHEY, CDR2 SVGAGI. The J segment lost 6 bases and the V segment lost 6 bases, leaving 7 bases of the junction unmatched. CDR3 residues: CASRYDRAAGELFF. The CDR3 DNA is TGTGCCAGCAGATACGACAGGGCGGCCGGGGAGCTGTTTTTT.

The V and J genes are TRBV7-2 and TRBJ2-5; the match to TRBD2 covers 9 bases. This CDR3 comprises 18 residues. Per the germline V gene, CDR1 is SGHTA and CDR2 is FQGNSA. J was trimmed by 0 bases and V by 0 bases; bases with no gene match: 8. CDR3 nucleotide sequence: TGTGCCAGCAGCTTAGCGCGTTTCAAGCGGGGGGACCAAGAGACCCAGTACTTC. As protein: CASSLARFKRGDQETQYF.

The chain carries TRBV18 and TRBJ2-5, with D perhaps TRBD2 (6 bases). Germline V gene lookup returns CDR1 KGHSH and CDR2 LQKENI. The CDR3 extends over 15 amino acids. Trimming took 3 bases from V and 5 from J, leaving 16 bases between them. CDR3 protein: CASSPPGTVRETQYF. The CDR3 region has the DNA TGTGCCAGCTCACCTCCGGGGACTGTCCGGGAGACCCAGTACTTC. The full variable domain, completed using reference TRBV18 and TRBJ2-5, is NAGVMQNPRHLVRRRGQEARLRCSPMKGHSHVYWYRQLPEEGLKFMVYLQKENIIDESGMPKERFSAEFPKEGPSILRIQQVVRGDSAAYFCASSPPGTVRETQYFGPGTRLLVL.

This clonotype appeared a few times. J is TRBJ1-2 and V is TRBV29-1, with D unresolved. CDR1 is SQVTM, CDR2 ANQGSEA, per germline. The V end was cut by 3 bases, the J end by 12 bases, with 14 bases between. The CDR3 spans 11 residues. The CDR3 protein is CSVESSGENTF. The DNA for the CDR3 is TGCAGCGTTGAGAGCTCCGGGGAAAACACCTTC.

The table lists this clonotype with a few counts. The chain links TRBV20-1 to TRBJ2-3; D tentatively reads TRBD1 or TRBD2 (6 bases each). CDR1 is DFQATT and CDR2 is SNEGSKA in the germline V gene (reference sequence). The CDR3 contains 15 residues. V was trimmed by 7 bases and J by 2 bases, leaving 19 bases between them. The CDR3 sequence: CSVSKQGGNTDTQYF. The CDR3 DNA is TGCAGTGTTAGTAAACAGGGAGGAAACACAGATACGCAGTATTTT.

The chain uses TRBV6-5 and TRBJ2-2, with D uncertain. This CDR3 contains 13 residues. The V end was cut by 2 bases, the J end by 6 bases, with 7 bases between. Germline V gene lookup returns CDR1 MNHEY and CDR2 SVGAGI. CDR3 amino acids: CASSYHDAGELFF. For the CDR3, the DNA is TGTGCCAGCAGTTACCACGACGCCGGGGAGCTGTTTTTT.

The rearrangement joins TRBV15 to TRBJ2-3; D remains ambiguous. Germline V gene sequence: CDR1 LNHNV, CDR2 YYDKDF (reference sequence). The CDR3 has 16 residues. Trimming cost V 0 bases and J 0 bases, with 10 bases left between them. CDR3 loop: CATSRDVAVSTDTQYF. The DNA for the CDR3 is TGTGCCACCAGCAGAGATGTCGCGGTTAGCACAGATACGCAGTATTTT.

The chain joins TRBV9 to TRBJ2-1, with a possible D match to TRBD2 (6 bases). This CDR3 has 15 residues. Germline CDR1 is SGDLS and CDR2 is YYNGEE. V dropped 2 bases and J dropped 2 bases, with 11 bases sitting between them. This CDR3 reads CASSVWGDTYNEQFF. The CDR3 DNA sequence: TGTGCCAGCAGCGTGTGGGGGGATACCTACAATGAGCAGTTCTTC.

This rearrangement joins TRBV7-9 to TRBJ2-6, with D possibly called TRBD1 or TRBD2 (5 bases each). The CDR3 length is 14 residues. V lost 6 bases, J lost 1 base, and 7 bases lay in between. Germline CDR1 reads SEHNR; CDR2 reads FQNEAQ (reference sequence). The CDR3 bases are TGTGCCAGCAGAGGGACGTCTGGGGCCAACGTCCTGACTTTC. Translated: CASRGTSGANVLTF.

This clonotype has a handful of counts. The chain recombines TRBV29-1 with TRBJ2-7, with a tentative D call TRBD1 (6 bases). The ends were cut back, 4 bases at V and 3 bases at J, with 16 bases in the middle. CDR1 is SQVTM and CDR2 is ANQGSEA in the germline V gene. The CDR3 has 14 residues. The CDR3 DNA follows: TGCAGCGTTGTGGGCGAGACAGGTTACTACGAGCAGTACTTC. Translating it yields CSVVGETGYYEQYF.

The rearrangement uses TRBV9 and TRBJ2-3; 7 bases align to TRBD2. After removal of 7 bases from V and 4 bases from J, the junction contained 12 bases not matched to a gene. There are 15 residues in the CDR3. Germline lookup yields CDR1 SGDLS and CDR2 YYNGEE. The CDR3 DNA follows: TGTGCCAGCGGGAGGGGACCCAAACGTCCAGATACGCAGTATTTT. Its translation is CASGRGPKRPDTQYF.

The rearrangement joins TRBV28 to TRBJ2-3; possible D gene TRBD2, 6 bases. The CDR3 runs to 15 residues. Germline loops: CDR1 MDHEN, CDR2 SYDVKM. V was shortened by 7 bases and J by 6 bases, with 20 bases between the two germline ends. CDR3 region: CASKTRWANRDTQYF. The DNA of the CDR3 is TGTGCCAGCAAGACTAGGTGGGCAAATCGGGATACGCAGTATTTT.

This clonotype was observed a handful of times. This sequence joins TRBV6-1 and TRBJ1-1; D possibly corresponds to TRBD1 (6 bases). The germline V gene encodes CDR1 MNHNS and CDR2 SASEGT. Trimming pared 5 bases from V and 4 bases from J, leaving 17 bases between. The CDR3 has 15 residues. CDR3 in amino acids: CASSPGTISVTEAFF. In DNA, the CDR3 is TGTGCCAGCAGTCCCGGGACAATTTCAGTCACTGAAGCTTTCTTT.

The gene calls are TRBV7-6 and TRBJ2-5, with 7 bases aligning to TRBD1. With the DNA end fitting TRBJ2-1 better, the J assignment may be wrong. The CDR3 runs to 16 residues. Per the germline V gene, CDR1 is SGHVS and CDR2 is FNYEAQ. This CDR3 reads CASSFLYRGDYNEQFF. DNA of the CDR3: TGTGCCAGCAGCTTCCTCTACAGGGGTGACTACAATGAGCAGTTCTTC.

This chain joins TRBV11-2 and TRBJ2-2; possible D gene TRBD2, 6 bases. V was cut by 3 bases and J by 1 base, with 12 bases left in between. CDR1 is SGHAT and CDR2 is FQNNGV in the germline V gene. This CDR3 spans 16 amino acids. CDR3 bases: TGTGCCAGCAGCTTCGGGGGATCGGTGAACACCGGGGAGCTGTTTTTT. This encodes CASSFGGSVNTGELFF. Full variable domain (remainder filled in from reference TRBV11-2 and TRBJ2-2): EAGVAQSPRYKIIEKRQSVAFWCNPISGHATLYWYQQILGQGPKLLIQFQNNGVVDDSQLPKDRFSAERLKGVDSTLKIQPAKLEDSAVYLCASSFGGSVNTGELFFGEGSRLTVL.